The following is a TCR beta chain sequence with its context. Antigen specificity is unknown. These data originate in a study of shared clonotypes between healthy human individuals. Naive CD8 cells lacked CD45RO, underwent positive selection for CCR7 and left out terminally differentiated effector memory CD45RA+ cells. All donors were healthy HIV-negative adults lacking recent acute infections or vaccinations. Findings and caveats of the study: Generation probability values for non-shared clonotypes were lower than those for clonotypes shared by all four donors.

Clones were sequenced by immunoSEQ multiplex PCR, and TCRdb holds only the in-frame ones, with some missing. The table lists roughly 810,000 clones, 90% to 97% of them singletons. The sequenced sample consisted of naive CD8+ T cells sorted from blood. The sequence was collected from a man under 40 in good health.

CDR3 nucleotide sequence: TGTGCCAGCAGCTTAATGTTGGGAACGAACACTGAAGCTTTCTTT. As protein: CASSLMLGTNTEAFF. The rearrangement links TRBV11-2 to TRBJ1-1; D unclear. Trimming took off 2 bases at V and 1 base at J, with 11 bases between the two ends. Germline V lookup: CDR1 SGHAT, CDR2 FQNNGV. The CDR3 loop spans 15 amino acids.